This T cell receptor beta chain was obtained from a study of blood T cell repertoires in COVID-19. Methods used by the authors: Counts of nucleated cells, estimated from reference gene primer amplification, were obtained. Repertoires were generated with immunoSEQ multiplex PCR, while TCRdb's copy carries only in-frame clones and drops some. V, J and clone size were drawn from that table, and D and trimming were deduced from the DNA. The top ten clones hold about 3.2% of a sample with about 140,000 clones, 75% to 85% of them seen once. Germline assignment: CDR1 MNHEY and CDR2 SMNVEV (reference sequence). The CDR3 spans 14 residues. Trimming at V came to 5 bases and at J to 9 bases, leaving 12 bases not matched to a gene.

Material: peripheral blood. This TCR derives from a man aged 50 to 59 with acute or convalescent COVID-19. The chain has TRBV27 and TRBJ2-7; 8 positions agree with TRBD1. For the CDR3, the DNA is TGTGCCAGCAGTCCCAACAGCGGACAGGGTGTGCAGTACTTC. It yields the protein CASSPNSGQGVQYF.